This TCR beta chain appears in the sequencing data of a study of regulatory T cells in long-lasting Graves disease. Findings and caveats of the study: Persistent patients shared more public clonotypes (under 3,000) than newly diagnosed patients (966). Rather than thyroid tissue, only peripheral blood underwent study. Preferential use of TRBV28, TRBJ1-2 and TRBJ2-5 was seen in persistent disease.

The CDR3 extends over 16 amino acids. V gave up 1 base and J gave up 0 bases; unmatched junction bases: 3. Germline values: CDR1 SGHTA, CDR2 FQGNSA. This clonotype was seen only a few times. What it binds is not known. The TCR beta library used iRepertoire HTBI primers with Arm-PCR amplification of CDR3. TCRdb independently ran MiXCR on the multiplex PCR reads; one entry per CDR3 protein. The sample has about 310,000 distinct CDR3 sequences; approximately 20% are singletons. Time point of the sample: persistent/refractory GD, antithyroid drugs over 5 years with positive TRAb. Isolated PBMC RNA provided the starting material for the TCR library.

This TCR derives from a female donor with Graves disease. Sequencing was performed on peripheral blood mononuclear cells (PBMCs), taken when the disease was refractory, from a patient treated with antithyroid drugs. The J gene is TRBJ2-3, the V gene TRBV7-2; TRBD2 matches 8 bases. This chain's CDR3 is CASSLEASGSTDTQYF. Written as DNA, the CDR3 is TGTGCCAGCAGCTTAGAAGCTAGCGGGAGCACAGATACGCAGTATTTT.